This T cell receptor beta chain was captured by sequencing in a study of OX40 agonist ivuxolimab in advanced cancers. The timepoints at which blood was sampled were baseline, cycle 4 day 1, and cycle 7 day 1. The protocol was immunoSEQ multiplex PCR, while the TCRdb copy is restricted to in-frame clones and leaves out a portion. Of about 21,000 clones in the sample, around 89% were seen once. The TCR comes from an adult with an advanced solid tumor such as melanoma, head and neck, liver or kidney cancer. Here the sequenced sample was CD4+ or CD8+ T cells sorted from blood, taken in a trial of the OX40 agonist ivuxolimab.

CDR3 residues: CARPKTSGSDEQYF. The CDR3 region has the DNA TGTGCCAGACCGAAGACTAGCGGGAGTGACGAGCAGTACTTC. The gene calls are TRBV18 and TRBJ2-7; 12 positions agree with TRBD2. The CDR3 sequence is 14 residues long. CDR1 is KGHSH and CDR2 is LQKENI in the germline V gene. Unmatched junction bases numbered 8, after V lost 9 bases and J lost 5 bases. The variable domain in full, with the rest retrieved from reference TRBV18 and TRBJ2-7, is NAGVMQNPRHLVRRRGQEARLRCSPMKGHSHVYWYRQLPEEGLKFMVYLQKENIIDESGMPKERFSAEFPKEGPSILRIQQVVRGDSAAYFCARPKTSGSDEQYFGPGTRLTVT.